The rows below give T cell receptor beta chains drawn from one sample of a study of T cell repertoires in cytomegalovirus infection. Their recognized antigens are unknown. TCRdb itself ran the reads through MiXCR, one entry per CDR3 protein. The data hold about 770,000 distinct CDR3 sequences, with roughly 29% observed a single time. This sample comprised cultured CD8+ T cells from PBMCs, obtained from culture after CMV antigen stimulation. These receptors were taken from a human donor in good health (CMV status not recorded). Some clones in this sample may be carry-over from other donors' samples. Each CDR3 is given with its conserved first and last residue. Each record gives: clone size, D gene, V gene, J gene, CDR3 protein, CDR3 DNA. The D gene is left open where the match is weak. Size values are once, few and many counts, or a class for expanded clones, and some rows have none.

abundance: NA
d_gene: NA
v_gene: TRBV6-5
j_gene: TRBJ1-2
CDR3aa: CASSSGFIANYGYTF
CDR3nt: TGTGCCAGCAGTTCGGGCTTTATAGCGAACTATGGCTACACCTTC

abundance: few
d_gene: NA
v_gene: TRBV4-1
j_gene: TRBJ1-1
CDR3aa: CASSPTAGTQVWNTEAFF
CDR3nt: TGCGCCAGCAGCCCGACCGCCGGGACCCAGGTTTGGAACACTGAAGCTTTCTTT

abundance: few
d_gene: TRBD1
v_gene: TRBV27
j_gene: TRBJ1-2
CDR3aa: CASRDRGVEGYTF
CDR3nt: TGTGCCAGCAGGGACAGGGGAGTGGAGGGCTACACCTTC

abundance: few
d_gene: NA
v_gene: TRBV12-3/TRBV12-4
j_gene: TRBJ2-3
CDR3aa: CASSLRDLNTQYF
CDR3nt: TGTGCCAGCAGTTTACGAGACCTTAATACGCAGTATTTT

abundance: few
d_gene: NA
v_gene: TRBV12-3/TRBV12-4
j_gene: TRBJ2-6
CDR3aa: CASSFSSGFGANVLTF
CDR3nt: TGTGCCAGCAGTTTTAGTTCCGGGTTTGGGGCCAACGTCCTGACTTTC

abundance: few
d_gene: TRBD1
v_gene: TRBV7-6
j_gene: TRBJ2-1
CDR3aa: CASSLRVGTDLNNEQFF
CDR3nt: TGTGCCAGCAGCTTAAGGGTGGGGACAGACCTCAATAATGAGCAGTTCTTC

abundance: many
d_gene: NA
v_gene: TRBV2
j_gene: TRBJ1-1
CDR3aa: CASSEGGRTEAFF
CDR3nt: TGTGCCAGCAGCGAAGGGGGGAGAACTGAAGCTTTCTTT

abundance: NA
d_gene: TRBD1
v_gene: TRBV6-6
j_gene: TRBJ1-2
CDR3aa: CASSYRTGDDGYTF
CDR3nt: TGTGCCAGCAGTTACAGGACAGGGGATGATGGCTACACCTTC

abundance: NA
d_gene: TRBD1
v_gene: TRBV15
j_gene: TRBJ2-1
CDR3aa: CATRLDRGLRDNEQFF
CDR3nt: TGTGCCACCAGACTGGACAGGGGGCTGCGGGACAATGAGCAGTTCTTC

abundance: NA
d_gene: NA
v_gene: TRBV7-9
j_gene: TRBJ2-5
CDR3aa: CASRWGVETQYF
CDR3nt: TGTGCCAGCAGATGGGGGGTAGAGACCCAGTACTTC

abundance: NA
d_gene: NA
v_gene: TRBV15
j_gene: TRBJ1-1
CDR3aa: CAISQDFMNTEAFF
CDR3nt: TGTGCCATTTCCCAGGACTTCATGAACACTGAAGCTTTCTTT

abundance: NA
d_gene: NA
v_gene: TRBV7-8
j_gene: TRBJ1-1
CDR3aa: CASSFGGGTAEAFF
CDR3nt: TGTGCCAGCAGCTTCGGTGGGGGCACGGCTGAAGCTTTCTTT

abundance: NA
d_gene: NA
v_gene: TRBV27
j_gene: TRBJ1-3
CDR3aa: CASSSAGHGNTIYF
CDR3nt: TGTGCCAGCAGTTCCGCAGGGCACGGAAACACCATATATTTT

abundance: many
d_gene: NA
v_gene: TRBV7-7
j_gene: TRBJ2-1
CDR3aa: CASSLGGPGNEQFF
CDR3nt: TGTGCTAGCAGCCTCGGGGGCCCTGGGAATGAGCAGTTCTTC

abundance: few
d_gene: NA
v_gene: TRBV10-3
j_gene: TRBJ1-3
CDR3aa: CATRGQGFSGNTIYF
CDR3nt: TGTGCCACGAGGGGTCAGGGATTCTCTGGAAACACCATATATTTT

abundance: NA
d_gene: NA
v_gene: TRBV2
j_gene: TRBJ2-3
CDR3aa: CAGEGGDTDTQYF
CDR3nt: TGTGCCGGCGAGGGGGGAGACACAGATACGCAGTATTTT

abundance: NA
d_gene: NA
v_gene: TRBV4-2
j_gene: TRBJ1-5
CDR3aa: CASSQWLGENQPQHF
CDR3nt: TGTGCCAGCAGCCAGTGGTTAGGCGAAAATCAGCCCCAGCATTTT

abundance: few
d_gene: NA
v_gene: TRBV6-5
j_gene: TRBJ2-2
CDR3aa: CASSYGAYTGELFF
CDR3nt: TGTGCCAGCAGTTACGGGGCTTACACCGGGGAGCTGTTTTTT

abundance: few
d_gene: NA
v_gene: TRBV4-1
j_gene: TRBJ2-1
CDR3aa: CASSQDRSGNEQFF
CDR3nt: TGCGCCAGCAGCCAAGATCGATCCGGAAATGAGCAGTTCTTC

abundance: many
d_gene: NA
v_gene: TRBV7-8
j_gene: TRBJ1-5
CDR3aa: CASSPNREPQHF
CDR3nt: TGTGCCAGCAGCCCTAACAGGGAGCCCCAGCATTTT

abundance: many
d_gene: NA
v_gene: TRBV28
j_gene: TRBJ2-3
CDR3aa: CASSILQGSTDTQYF
CDR3nt: TGTGCCAGCTCCATACTACAGGGTAGCACAGATACGCAGTATTTT

abundance: NA
d_gene: TRBD1
v_gene: TRBV20-1
j_gene: TRBJ1-1
CDR3aa: CSARGQGATNTEAFF
CDR3nt: TGCAGTGCTAGGGGACAGGGGGCGACGAACACTGAAGCTTTCTTT

abundance: NA
d_gene: TRBD1
v_gene: TRBV12-3/TRBV12-4
j_gene: TRBJ2-2
CDR3aa: CASSGQGGAGELFF
CDR3nt: TGTGCCAGCAGCGGACAGGGTGGAGCCGGGGAGCTGTTTTTT

abundance: few
d_gene: NA
v_gene: TRBV6-1
j_gene: TRBJ2-3
CDR3aa: CASRGLITDTQYF
CDR3nt: TGTGCCAGCAGAGGACTAATCACAGATACGCAGTATTTT

abundance: few
d_gene: TRBD1
v_gene: TRBV7-3
j_gene: TRBJ2-5
CDR3aa: CASSLRGQDQETQYF
CDR3nt: TGTGCCAGCAGCTTACGGGGACAGGACCAAGAGACCCAGTACTTC

abundance: NA
d_gene: NA
v_gene: TRBV5-1
j_gene: TRBJ1-2
CDR3aa: CASSLNVVQSNYGYTF
CDR3nt: TGCGCCAGCAGCTTGAATGTGGTTCAGTCTAACTATGGCTACACCTTC

abundance: NA
d_gene: TRBD1
v_gene: TRBV7-9
j_gene: TRBJ1-1
CDR3aa: CASSQGGHEAFF
CDR3nt: TGTGCCAGCAGCCAGGGGGGTCACGAAGCTTTCTTT

abundance: NA
d_gene: NA
v_gene: TRBV19
j_gene: TRBJ1-2
CDR3aa: CASSIIARSYGYTF
CDR3nt: TGTGCCAGTAGTATAATTGCCAGGAGCTATGGCTACACCTTC

abundance: NA
d_gene: TRBD2
v_gene: TRBV7-2
j_gene: TRBJ2-1
CDR3aa: CASSGTSAGAFEQFF
CDR3nt: TGTGCCAGCAGTGGGACTAGCGCGGGGGCATTTGAGCAGTTCTTC

abundance: few
d_gene: NA
v_gene: TRBV12-3/TRBV12-4
j_gene: TRBJ1-5
CDR3aa: CASRGQGVTQHF
CDR3nt: TGTGCCAGCAGGGGGCAGGGAGTGACCCAGCATTTT

abundance: medium-sized
d_gene: NA
v_gene: TRBV7-8
j_gene: TRBJ1-5
CDR3aa: CASSLRRDGNQPQHF
CDR3nt: TGTGCCAGCAGCTTACGGCGGGACGGAAATCAGCCCCAGCATTTT

abundance: few
d_gene: NA
v_gene: TRBV12-3/TRBV12-4
j_gene: TRBJ2-2
CDR3aa: CASTLEGRRTGELFF
CDR3nt: TGTGCCAGCACATTAGAGGGCAGGAGAACCGGGGAGCTGTTTTTT

abundance: NA
d_gene: TRBD1
v_gene: TRBV27
j_gene: TRBJ2-3
CDR3aa: CASNQRQGAGDTQYF
CDR3nt: TGTGCCAGCAACCAAAGACAGGGGGCAGGAGATACGCAGTATTTT

abundance: NA
d_gene: NA
v_gene: TRBV7-9
j_gene: TRBJ2-7
CDR3aa: CASSLASRDAEQYF
CDR3nt: TGTGCCAGCAGCTTAGCGTCGAGGGACGCCGAGCAGTACTTC

abundance: NA
d_gene: NA
v_gene: TRBV7-6
j_gene: TRBJ2-5
CDR3aa: CASSLARPNGETQYF
CDR3nt: TGTGCCAGCAGCTTAGCGCGGCCGAACGGAGAGACCCAGTACTTC

abundance: few
d_gene: NA
v_gene: TRBV27
j_gene: TRBJ1-1
CDR3aa: CASRSARGSEAFF
CDR3nt: TGTGCCAGCAGGTCTGCGAGGGGGTCTGAAGCTTTCTTT

abundance: NA
d_gene: NA
v_gene: TRBV7-9
j_gene: TRBJ2-1
CDR3aa: CASSSEAGRLNEQFF
CDR3nt: TGTGCCAGCAGCTCCGAGGCGGGGCGTTTGAATGAGCAGTTCTTC

abundance: few
d_gene: NA
v_gene: TRBV20-1
j_gene: TRBJ2-7
CDR3aa: CSARGGFSHEQYF
CDR3nt: TGCAGTGCTAGAGGGGGGTTTTCCCACGAGCAGTACTTC

abundance: few
d_gene: TRBD1
v_gene: TRBV19
j_gene: TRBJ1-5
CDR3aa: CASTPGQGGNQPQHF
CDR3nt: TGTGCCAGTACCCCGGGACAGGGGGGCAATCAGCCCCAGCATTTT

abundance: NA
d_gene: TRBD1
v_gene: TRBV27
j_gene: TRBJ1-4
CDR3aa: CASSSIPGTGNEKLFF
CDR3nt: TGTGCCAGCAGTTCGATACCCGGGACAGGGAACGAAAAACTGTTTTTT

abundance: few
d_gene: TRBD2
v_gene: TRBV6-6
j_gene: TRBJ2-3
CDR3aa: CASSYTLAGFTDTQYF
CDR3nt: TGTGCCAGCAGTTACACGCTAGCGGGGTTCACAGATACGCAGTATTTT